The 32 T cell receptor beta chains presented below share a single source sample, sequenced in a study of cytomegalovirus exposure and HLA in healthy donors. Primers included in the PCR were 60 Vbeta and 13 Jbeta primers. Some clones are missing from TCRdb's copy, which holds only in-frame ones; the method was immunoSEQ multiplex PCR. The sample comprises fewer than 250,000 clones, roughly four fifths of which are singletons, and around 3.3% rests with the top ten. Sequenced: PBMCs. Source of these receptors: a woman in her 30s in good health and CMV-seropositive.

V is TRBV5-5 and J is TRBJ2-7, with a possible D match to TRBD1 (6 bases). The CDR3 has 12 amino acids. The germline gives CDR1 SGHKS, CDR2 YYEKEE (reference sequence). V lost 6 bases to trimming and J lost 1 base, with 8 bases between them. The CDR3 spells CASTQGSYEQYF. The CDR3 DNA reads TGTGCCAGCACCCAGGGGTCCTACGAGCAGTACTTC. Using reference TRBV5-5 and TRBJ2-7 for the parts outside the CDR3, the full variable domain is DAGVTQSPTHLIKTRGQQVTLRCSPISGHKSVSWYQQVLGQGPQFIFQYYEKEERGRGNFPDRFSARQFPNYSSELNVNALLLGDSALYLCASTQGSYEQYFGPGTRLTVT.

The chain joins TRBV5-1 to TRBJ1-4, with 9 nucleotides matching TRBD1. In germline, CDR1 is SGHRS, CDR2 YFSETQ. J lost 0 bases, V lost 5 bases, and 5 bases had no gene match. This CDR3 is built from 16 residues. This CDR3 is CASRTTGGPTNEKLFF. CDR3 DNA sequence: TGCGCCAGCAGAACGACAGGGGGTCCAACTAATGAAAAACTGTTTTTT.

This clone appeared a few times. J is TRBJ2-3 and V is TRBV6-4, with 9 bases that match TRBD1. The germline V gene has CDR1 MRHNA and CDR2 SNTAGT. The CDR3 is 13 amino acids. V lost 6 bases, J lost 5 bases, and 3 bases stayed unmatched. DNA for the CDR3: TGTGCCAGCAGCGGGACAGGGAGAGATACGCAGTATTTT. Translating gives CASSGTGRDTQYF.

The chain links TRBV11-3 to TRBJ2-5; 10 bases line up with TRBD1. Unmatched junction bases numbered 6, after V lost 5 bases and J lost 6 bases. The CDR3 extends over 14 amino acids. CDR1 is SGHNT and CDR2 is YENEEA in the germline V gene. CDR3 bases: TGTGCCAGCAGCCGGGACAGGGGTATGAAGACCCAGTACTTC. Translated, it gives CASSRDRGMKTQYF.

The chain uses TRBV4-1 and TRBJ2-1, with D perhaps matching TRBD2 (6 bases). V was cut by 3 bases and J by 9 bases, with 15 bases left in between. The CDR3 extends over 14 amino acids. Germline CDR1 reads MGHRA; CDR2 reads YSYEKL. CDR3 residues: CASSHAEVAVEQFF. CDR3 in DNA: TGCGCCAGCAGCCACGCCGAGGTAGCGGTTGAGCAGTTCTTC.

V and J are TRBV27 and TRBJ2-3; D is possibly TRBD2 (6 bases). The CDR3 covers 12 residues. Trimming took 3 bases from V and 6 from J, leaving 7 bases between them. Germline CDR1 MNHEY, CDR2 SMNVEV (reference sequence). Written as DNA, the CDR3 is TGTGCCAGCAGTTTCCGGGGGGATACGCAGTATTTT. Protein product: CASSFRGDTQYF.

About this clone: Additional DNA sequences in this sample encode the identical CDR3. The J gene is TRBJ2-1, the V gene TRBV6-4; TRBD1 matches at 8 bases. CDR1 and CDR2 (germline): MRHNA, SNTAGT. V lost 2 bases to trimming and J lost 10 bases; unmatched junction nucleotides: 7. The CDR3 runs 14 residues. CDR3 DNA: TGTGCCAGCAGTGACCCTGGACAGGGAAGGGAGCAGTTCTTC. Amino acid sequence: CASSDPGQGREQFF.

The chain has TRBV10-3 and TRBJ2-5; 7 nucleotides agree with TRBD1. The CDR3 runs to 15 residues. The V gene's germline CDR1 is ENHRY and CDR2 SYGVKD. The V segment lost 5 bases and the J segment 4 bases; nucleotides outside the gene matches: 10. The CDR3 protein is CAISQTGTAGETQYF. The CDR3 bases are TGTGCCATCAGTCAGACAGGGACGGCGGGAGAGACCCAGTACTTC.

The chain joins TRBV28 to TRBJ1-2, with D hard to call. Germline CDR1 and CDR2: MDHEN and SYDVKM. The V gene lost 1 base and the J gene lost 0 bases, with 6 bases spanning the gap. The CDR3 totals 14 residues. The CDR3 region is CASSLFQANYGYTF. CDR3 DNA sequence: TGTGCCAGCAGTTTATTCCAGGCTAACTATGGCTACACCTTC.

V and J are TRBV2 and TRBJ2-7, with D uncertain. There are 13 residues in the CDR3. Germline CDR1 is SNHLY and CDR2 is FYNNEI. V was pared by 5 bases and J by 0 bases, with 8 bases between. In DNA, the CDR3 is TGTGCCAGCAGTTCAGGTTCCTCCTACGAGCAGTACTTC. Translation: CASSSGSSYEQYF.

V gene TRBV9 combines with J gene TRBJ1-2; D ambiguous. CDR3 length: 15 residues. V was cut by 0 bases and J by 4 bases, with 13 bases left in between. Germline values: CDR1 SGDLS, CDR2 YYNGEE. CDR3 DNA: TGTGCCAGCAGCGTAGAGGAGGGAGCGAGCTATGGCTACACCTTC. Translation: CASSVEEGASYGYTF.

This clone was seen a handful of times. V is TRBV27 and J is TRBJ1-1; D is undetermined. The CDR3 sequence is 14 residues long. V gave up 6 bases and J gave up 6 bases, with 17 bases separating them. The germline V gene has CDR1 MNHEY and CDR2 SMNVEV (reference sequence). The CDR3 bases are TGTGCCAGCAGCAAAAAAACAGTTATCTCTGAAGCTTTCTTT. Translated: CASSKKTVISEAFF.

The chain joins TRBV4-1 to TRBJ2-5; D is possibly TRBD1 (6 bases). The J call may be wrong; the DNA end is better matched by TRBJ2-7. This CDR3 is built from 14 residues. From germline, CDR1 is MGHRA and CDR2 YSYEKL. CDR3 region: CASSQATGSYEQYF. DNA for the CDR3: TGCGCCAGCAGCCAAGCAACAGGGTCCTACGAGCAGTACTTC.

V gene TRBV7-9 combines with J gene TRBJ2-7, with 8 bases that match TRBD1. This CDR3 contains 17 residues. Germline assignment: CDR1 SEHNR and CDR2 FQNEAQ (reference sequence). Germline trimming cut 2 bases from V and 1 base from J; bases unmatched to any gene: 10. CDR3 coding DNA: TGTGCCAGCAGCTTACCGGAAGACAGGGGAGTTTCCTACGAGCAGTACTTC. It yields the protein CASSLPEDRGVSYEQYF.

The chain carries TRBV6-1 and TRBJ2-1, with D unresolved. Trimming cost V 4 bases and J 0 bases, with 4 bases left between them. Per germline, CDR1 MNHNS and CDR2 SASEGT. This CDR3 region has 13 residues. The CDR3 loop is CASSANSYNEQFF. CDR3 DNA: TGTGCCAGCAGTGCTAACTCCTACAATGAGCAGTTCTTC.

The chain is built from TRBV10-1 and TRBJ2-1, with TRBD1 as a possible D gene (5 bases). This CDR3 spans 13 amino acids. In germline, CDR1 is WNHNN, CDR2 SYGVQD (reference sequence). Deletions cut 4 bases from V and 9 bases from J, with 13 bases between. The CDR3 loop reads CASSGSRGGEQFF. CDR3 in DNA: TGCGCCAGCAGTGGGTCAAGGGGTGGTGAGCAGTTCTTC.

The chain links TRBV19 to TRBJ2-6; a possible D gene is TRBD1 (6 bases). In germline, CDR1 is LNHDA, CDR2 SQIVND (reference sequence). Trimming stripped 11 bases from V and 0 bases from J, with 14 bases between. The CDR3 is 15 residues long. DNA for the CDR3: TGTGCCGCAGGGGCCGGAAGCTCTGGGGCCAACGTCCTGACTTTC. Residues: CAAGAGSSGANVLTF. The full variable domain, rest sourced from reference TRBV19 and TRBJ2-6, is DGGITQSPKYLFRKEGQNVTLSCEQNLNHDAMYWYRQDPGQGLRLIYYSQIVNDFQKGDIAEGYSVSREKKESFPLTVTSAQKNPTAFYLCAAGAGSSGANVLTFGAGSRLTVL.

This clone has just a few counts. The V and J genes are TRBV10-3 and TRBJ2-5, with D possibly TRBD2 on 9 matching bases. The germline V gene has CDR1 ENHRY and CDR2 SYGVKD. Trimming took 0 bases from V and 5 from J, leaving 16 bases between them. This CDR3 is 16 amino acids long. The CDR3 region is CAISESLAGQVETQYF. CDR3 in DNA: TGTGCCATCAGTGAGTCGCTAGCGGGACAGGTGGAGACCCAGTACTTC.

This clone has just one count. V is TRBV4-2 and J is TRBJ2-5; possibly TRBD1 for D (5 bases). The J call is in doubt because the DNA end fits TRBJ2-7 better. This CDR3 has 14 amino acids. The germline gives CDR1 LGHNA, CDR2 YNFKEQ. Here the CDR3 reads CASSQVEDIYEQYF. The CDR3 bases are TGTGCCAGCAGCCAAGTAGAGGACATCTACGAGCAGTACTTC.

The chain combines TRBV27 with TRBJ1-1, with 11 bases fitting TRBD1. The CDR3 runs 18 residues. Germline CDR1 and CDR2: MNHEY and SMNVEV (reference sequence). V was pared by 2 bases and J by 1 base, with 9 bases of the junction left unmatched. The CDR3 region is CASSLRPGQGARNTEAFF. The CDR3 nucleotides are TGTGCCAGCAGTTTACGGCCCGGACAGGGGGCGCGGAACACTGAAGCTTTCTTT.

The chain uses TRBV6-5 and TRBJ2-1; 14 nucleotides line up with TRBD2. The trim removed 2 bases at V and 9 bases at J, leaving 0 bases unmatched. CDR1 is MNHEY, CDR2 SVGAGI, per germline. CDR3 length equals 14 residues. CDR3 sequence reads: CASSYGLAGGEQFF. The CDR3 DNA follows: TGTGCCAGCAGTTACGGACTAGCGGGAGGTGAGCAGTTCTTC.

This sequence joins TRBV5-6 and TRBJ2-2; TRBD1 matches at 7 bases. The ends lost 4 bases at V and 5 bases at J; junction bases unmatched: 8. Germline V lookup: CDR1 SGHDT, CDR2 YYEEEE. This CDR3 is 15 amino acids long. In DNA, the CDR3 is TGTGCCAGCAGCGCCGGGGACAGTGTTACCGGGGAGCTGTTTTTT. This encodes CASSAGDSVTGELFF.

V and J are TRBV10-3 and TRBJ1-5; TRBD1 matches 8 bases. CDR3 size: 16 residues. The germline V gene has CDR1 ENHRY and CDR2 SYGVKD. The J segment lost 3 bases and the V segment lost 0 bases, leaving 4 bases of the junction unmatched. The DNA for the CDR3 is TGTGCCATCAGTGAGTCGCAGGGGGCAGTCAATCAGCCCCAGCATTTT. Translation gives CAISESQGAVNQPQHF.

The CDR3 coding sequence is TGCGCCAGCAGCCAAGAGAGTGACATAGACAACATTCAGTACTTC. Translated, it gives CASSQESDIDNIQYF. V usage is TRBV4-1 and J usage is TRBJ2-4; no definite D call. Germline V CDR1 and CDR2: MGHRA, YSYEKL. With 0 bases removed from V and 7 bases from J, the gap between germline ends came to 13 bases. The CDR3 is made up of 15 amino acids.

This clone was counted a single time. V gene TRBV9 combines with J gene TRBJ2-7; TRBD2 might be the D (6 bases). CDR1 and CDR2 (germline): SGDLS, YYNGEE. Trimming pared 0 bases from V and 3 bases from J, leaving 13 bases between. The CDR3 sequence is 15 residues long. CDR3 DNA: TGTGCCAGCAGCGTAGAAGGTAGCGGATACTACGAGCAGTACTTC. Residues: CASSVEGSGYYEQYF.

The CDR3 DNA reads TGTGCCAGCAGCTTAAGTGGGGCCAGCACTGAAGCTTTCTTT. Protein: CASSLSGASTEAFF. The chain combines TRBV11-2 with TRBJ1-1; a weak D match, TRBD1 (5 bases). Trimming removed 2 bases at V and 4 bases at J, with 11 bases between. Per the germline V gene, CDR1 is SGHAT and CDR2 is FQNNGV. There are 14 residues in the CDR3. The entire variable domain, with the rest obtained from reference TRBV11-2 and TRBJ1-1, is as follows: EAGVAQSPRYKIIEKRQSVAFWCNPISGHATLYWYQQILGQGPKLLIQFQNNGVVDDSQLPKDRFSAERLKGVDSTLKIQPAKLEDSAVYLCASSLSGASTEAFFGQGTRLTVV.

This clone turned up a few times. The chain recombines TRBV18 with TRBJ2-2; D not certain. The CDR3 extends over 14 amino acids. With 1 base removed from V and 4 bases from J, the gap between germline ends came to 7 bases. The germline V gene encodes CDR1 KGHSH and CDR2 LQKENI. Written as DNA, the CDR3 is TGTGCCAGCTCACCACTCCAGTCCACCGGGGAGCTGTTTTTT. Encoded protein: CASSPLQSTGELFF. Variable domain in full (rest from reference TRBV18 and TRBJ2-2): NAGVMQNPRHLVRRRGQEARLRCSPMKGHSHVYWYRQLPEEGLKFMVYLQKENIIDESGMPKERFSAEFPKEGPSILRIQQVVRGDSAAYFCASSPLQSTGELFFGEGSRLTVL.

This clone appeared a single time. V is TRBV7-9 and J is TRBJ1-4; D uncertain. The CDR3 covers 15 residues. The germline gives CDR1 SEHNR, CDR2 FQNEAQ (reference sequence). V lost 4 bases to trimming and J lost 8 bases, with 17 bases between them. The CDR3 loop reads CASSSGVSSQEKLFF. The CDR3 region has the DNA TGTGCCAGCAGCTCGGGTGTGTCCTCCCAGGAAAAACTGTTTTTT.

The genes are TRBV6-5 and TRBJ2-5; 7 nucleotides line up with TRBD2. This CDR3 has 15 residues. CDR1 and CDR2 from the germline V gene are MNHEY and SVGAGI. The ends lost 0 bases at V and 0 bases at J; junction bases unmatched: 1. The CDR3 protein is CASSYSGGYQETQYF. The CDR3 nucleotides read TGTGCCAGCAGTTACTCGGGGGGGTACCAAGAGACCCAGTACTTC.

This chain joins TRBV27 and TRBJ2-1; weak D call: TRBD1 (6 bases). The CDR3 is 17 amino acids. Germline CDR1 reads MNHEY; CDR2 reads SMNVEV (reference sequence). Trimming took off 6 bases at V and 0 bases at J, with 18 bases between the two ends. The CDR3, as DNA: TGTGCCAGCAGCCCCCGGGACAAAAAATCCTCCTACAATGAGCAGTTCTTC. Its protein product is CASSPRDKKSSYNEQFF.

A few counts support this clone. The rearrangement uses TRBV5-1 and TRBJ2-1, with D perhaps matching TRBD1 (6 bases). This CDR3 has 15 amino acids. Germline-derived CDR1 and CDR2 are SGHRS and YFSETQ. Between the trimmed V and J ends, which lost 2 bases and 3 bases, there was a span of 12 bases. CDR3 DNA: TGCGCCAGCAGCTTCCGGGACATGGTCTACAATGAGCAGTTCTTC. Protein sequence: CASSFRDMVYNEQFF.

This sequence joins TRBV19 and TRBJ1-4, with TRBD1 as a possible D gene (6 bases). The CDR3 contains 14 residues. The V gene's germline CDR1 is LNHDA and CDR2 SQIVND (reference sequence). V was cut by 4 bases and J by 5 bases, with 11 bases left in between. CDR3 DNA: TGTGCCAGTAGTACCAGGGGATCAAATGAAAAACTGTTTTTT. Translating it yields CASSTRGSNEKLFF.